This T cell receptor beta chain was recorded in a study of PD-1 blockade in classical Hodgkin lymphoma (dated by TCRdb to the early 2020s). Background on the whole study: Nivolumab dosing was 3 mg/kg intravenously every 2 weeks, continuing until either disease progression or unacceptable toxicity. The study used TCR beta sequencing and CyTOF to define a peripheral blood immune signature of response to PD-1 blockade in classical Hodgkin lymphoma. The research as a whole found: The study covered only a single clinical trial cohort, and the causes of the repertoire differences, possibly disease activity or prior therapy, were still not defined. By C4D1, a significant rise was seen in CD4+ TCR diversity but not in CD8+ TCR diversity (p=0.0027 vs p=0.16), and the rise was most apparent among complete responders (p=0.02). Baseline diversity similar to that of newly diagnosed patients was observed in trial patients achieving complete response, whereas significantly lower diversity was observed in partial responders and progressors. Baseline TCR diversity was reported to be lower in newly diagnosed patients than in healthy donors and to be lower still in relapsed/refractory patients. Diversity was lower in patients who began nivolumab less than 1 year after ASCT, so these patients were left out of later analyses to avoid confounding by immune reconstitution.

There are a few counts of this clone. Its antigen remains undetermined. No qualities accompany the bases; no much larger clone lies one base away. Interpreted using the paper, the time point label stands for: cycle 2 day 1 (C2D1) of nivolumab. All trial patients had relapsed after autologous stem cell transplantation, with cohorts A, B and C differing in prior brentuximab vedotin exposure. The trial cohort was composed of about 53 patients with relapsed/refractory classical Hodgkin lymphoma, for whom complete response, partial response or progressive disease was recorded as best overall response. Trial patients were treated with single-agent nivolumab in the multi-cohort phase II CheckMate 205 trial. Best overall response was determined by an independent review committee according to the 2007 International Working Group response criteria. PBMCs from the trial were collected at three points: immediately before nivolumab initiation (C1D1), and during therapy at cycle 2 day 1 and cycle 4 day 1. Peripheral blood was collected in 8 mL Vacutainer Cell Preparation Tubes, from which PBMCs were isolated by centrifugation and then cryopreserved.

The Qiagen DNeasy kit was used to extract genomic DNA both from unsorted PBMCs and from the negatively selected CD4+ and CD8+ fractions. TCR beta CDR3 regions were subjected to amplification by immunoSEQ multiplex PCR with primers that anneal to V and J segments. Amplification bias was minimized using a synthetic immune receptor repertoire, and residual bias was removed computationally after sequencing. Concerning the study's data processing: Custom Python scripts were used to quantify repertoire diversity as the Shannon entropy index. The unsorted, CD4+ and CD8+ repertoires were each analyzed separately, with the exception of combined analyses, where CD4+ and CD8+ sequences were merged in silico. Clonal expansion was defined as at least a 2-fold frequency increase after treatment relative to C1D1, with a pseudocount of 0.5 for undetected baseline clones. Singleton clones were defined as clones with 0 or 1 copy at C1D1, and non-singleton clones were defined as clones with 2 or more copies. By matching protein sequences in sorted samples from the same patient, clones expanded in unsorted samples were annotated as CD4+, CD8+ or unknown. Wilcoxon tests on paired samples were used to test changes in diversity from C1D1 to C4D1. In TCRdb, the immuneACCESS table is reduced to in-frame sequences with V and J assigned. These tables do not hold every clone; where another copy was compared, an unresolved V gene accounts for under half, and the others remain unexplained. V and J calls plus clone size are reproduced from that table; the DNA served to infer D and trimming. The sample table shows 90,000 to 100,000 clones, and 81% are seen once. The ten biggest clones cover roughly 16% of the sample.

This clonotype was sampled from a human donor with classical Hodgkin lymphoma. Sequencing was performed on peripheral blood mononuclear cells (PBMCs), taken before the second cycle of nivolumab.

Here the CDR3 is given as CASERASSAETQYF. The DNA reads as follows: TGTGCCAGCGAGCGGGCGTCCTCAGCAGAGACCCAGTACTTC. Recombination linked TRBV7-9 to TRBJ2-5, with TRBD2 as a weak D call on 6 bases. Via the germline V gene (reference sequence), CDR1 is SEHNR and CDR2 FQNEAQ. The junction shows trimming of 8 bases on V and 4 bases on J, plus 17 bases between the germline ends. From the cysteine through the phenylalanine, the CDR3 covers 14 amino acids. This entry keeps only the CDR3 DNA: 42 bases, framed from base 1.